The entry below gives a single T cell receptor (beta chain) sequence along with its context. The target antigen is unknown. Assay used: immunoSEQ multiplex PCR; TCRdb lists only in-frame clones, some missing. The sample yields over 14,000 clones, around 82% seen once. These data originate in a study of T cell clones after liver transplantation. About the research overall: TCRbeta sequencing after a pre-transplant mixed lymphocyte reaction identified graft-donor-reactive clones, later tracked in post-transplant blood. Study-level findings and limits: A significant post-transplant drop in circulating graft-donor-reactive CD4 TCRbeta sequences occurred in most of the 8 subjects. Conclusions were preliminary, with small, heterogeneous patient groups. Graft donor-reactive T cells may have migrated into the graft rather than being deleted.

The CDR3 consists of 13 residues. Per the germline V gene, CDR1 is MNHEY and CDR2 is SMNVEV (reference sequence). J lost 4 bases, V lost 6 bases, and 5 bases had no gene match. Specimen: CD8+ T cells from blood, collected approximately 4 years after liver transplant. The chain joins TRBV27 to TRBJ2-5; 7 bases match TRBD1. This receptor was identified in a human patient who received a liver transplant. T cells may partly derive from the graft donor. The DNA for the CDR3 is TGTGCCAGCAGGACAGGGTCCCGAGAGACCCAGTACTTC. This translates into CASRTGSRETQYF.